The rows below give T cell receptor beta chains drawn from one sample of a study of cytomegalovirus exposure and HLA in healthy donors. Produced via immunoSEQ multiplex PCR; TCRdb's table is partial and in-frame only. The sample holds 120,000 or so clones, over 70% seen once. Sequencing input: PBMCs. These receptors originate from a woman between 45 and 60 years old in good health and CMV-seronegative. Both conserved end residues are part of each CDR3. The D gene is left open where the match is weak. Only some rows state a clone size, as once, few, many or a class for expanded clones.

j_gene	abundance	d_gene	v_gene	CDR3aa	CDR3nt
TRBJ2-7	.	.	TRBV4-1	CASSPDREGEQYF	TGCGCCAGCAGCCCGGACAGGGAGGGAGAGCAGTACTTC
TRBJ2-7	.	TRBD2	TRBV7-6	CASSLASSGNYEQYF	TGTGCCAGCAGCTTAGCGTCTAGCGGGAATTACGAGCAGTACTTC
TRBJ2-1	.	TRBD2	TRBV4-3	CASSQASGDSYNEQFF	TGCGCCAGCAGCCAAGCTAGCGGGGACTCCTACAATGAGCAGTTCTTC
TRBJ1-2	.	TRBD1	TRBV19	CAGTATGGYGYTF	TGTGCCGGTACCGCAACAGGGGGGTATGGCTACACCTTC
TRBJ1-2	once	.	TRBV10-3	CAIGDTGFNYGYTF	TGTGCCATCGGTGACACAGGGTTCAACTATGGCTACACCTTC
TRBJ2-7	.	TRBD1	TRBV30	CAWTGDRAYEQYF	TGTGCCTGGACTGGAGACAGGGCCTACGAGCAGTACTTC
TRBJ2-2	once	.	TRBV16	CASSPTGNTGELFF	TGTGCCAGCAGCCCTACAGGGAACACCGGGGAGCTGTTTTTT
TRBJ2-5	.	.	TRBV28	CASGGDVGEETQYF	TGTGCCAGCGGCGGGGACGTCGGGGAAGAGACCCAGTACTTC
TRBJ1-1	.	.	TRBV6-6	CASRPQGDTEAFF	TGTGCCAGCAGACCCCAAGGGGATACTGAAGCTTTCTTT
TRBJ2-1	few	.	TRBV5-4	CASSLGRGEGYNEQFF	TGTGCCAGCAGCTTGGGAAGGGGGGAGGGATACAATGAGCAGTTCTTC
TRBJ2-2	.	.	TRBV6-5	CASSYSGASGTGELFF	TGTGCCAGCAGTTACTCGGGGGCCAGCGGAACCGGGGAGCTGTTTTTT
TRBJ1-5	.	.	TRBV30	CAFSRDTNQPQHF	TGTGCTTTTTCCCGGGACACGAATCAGCCCCAGCATTTT
TRBJ2-3	.	TRBD2	TRBV7-2	CASSLGPSGEGQYF	TGTGCCAGCAGCTTAGGCCCTAGCGGGGAGGGTCAGTATTTT
TRBJ2-6	few	TRBD1	TRBV14	CASSYNYRGPSGANVLTF	TGTGCCAGCAGCTACAATTACAGGGGTCCCTCTGGGGCCAACGTCCTGACTTTC
TRBJ1-3	.	.	TRBV7-8	CASSGGTVSSGNTIYF	TGTGCCAGCAGCGGGGGGACGGTCAGCTCTGGAAACACCATATATTTT
TRBJ2-7	.	.	TRBV27	CASSLSPAGIYEQYF	TGTGCCAGCAGTTTATCCCCCGCGGGAATCTACGAGCAGTACTTC
TRBJ2-7	.	.	TRBV9	CASSVVSGSHEQYF	TGTGCCAGCAGCGTAGTGTCAGGTTCCCACGAGCAGTACTTC
TRBJ1-2	.	.	TRBV30	CAWSAGDYGYTF	TGTGCCTGGAGTGCGGGGGACTATGGCTACACCTTC
TRBJ2-2	.	.	TRBV29-1	CSVQGSEQTNTGELFF	TGCAGCGTCCAAGGTTCTGAACAGACGAACACCGGGGAGCTGTTTTTT
TRBJ2-2	.	.	TRBV25-1	CASKQQDTGELFF	TGTGCCAGCAAACAGCAAGACACCGGGGAGCTGTTTTTT
TRBJ2-3	.	.	TRBV5-6	CASSPRLLRTDTQYF	TGTGCCAGCAGCCCAAGACTACTTCGCACAGATACGCAGTATTTT
TRBJ1-4	.	TRBD1	TRBV11-1	CASSGTGGEKLFF	TGTGCCAGCAGCGGGACAGGAGGAGAAAAACTGTTTTTT
TRBJ1-4	.	.	TRBV7-9	CASSSSLGATEKLFF	TGTGCCAGCAGCTCGAGCTTGGGGGCTACTGAAAAACTGTTTTTT
TRBJ2-6	.	TRBD2	TRBV7-9	CSSRLGEGVAGANVLTF	TGTTCCAGTCGACTCGGGGAGGGAGTTGCTGGGGCCAACGTCCTGACTTTC
TRBJ1-5	.	.	TRBV7-2	CASSPAGSAWSVQPQHF	TGTGCCAGCAGCCCAGCAGGGTCCGCGTGGTCTGTTCAGCCCCAGCATTTT
TRBJ2-2	once	.	TRBV19	CASSSWAGTLNTGELFF	TGTGCCAGTAGTAGTTGGGCGGGGACCTTAAACACCGGGGAGCTGTTTTTT
TRBJ1-2	few	.	TRBV9	CASSPSENYGYTF	TGTGCCAGCAGCCCATCAGAAAACTATGGCTACACCTTC
TRBJ2-2	.	TRBD2	TRBV7-9	CASSTRTSGNTGELFF	TGTGCCAGCAGCACCCGGACTAGCGGGAACACCGGGGAGCTGTTTTTT
TRBJ2-7	.	TRBD2	TRBV14	CASSQPGTSGAYEQYF	TGTGCCAGCAGCCAACCCGGGACTAGCGGGGCCTACGAGCAGTACTTC
TRBJ2-7	few	.	TRBV29-1	CSVAEGTYEQYF	TGCAGCGTTGCGGAGGGAACCTACGAGCAGTACTTC
TRBJ1-5	.	.	TRBV7-9	CASSLGTVGHQPQHF	TGTGCCAGCAGCTTAGGGACGGTGGGGCATCAGCCCCAGCATTTT
TRBJ1-4	.	.	TRBV7-9	CASSLGGIWEKLFF	TGTGCCAGCAGCTTAGGCGGTATCTGGGAAAAACTGTTTTTT
TRBJ2-1	.	.	TRBV7-9	CASSLTTSEQFF	TGTGCCAGCAGCTTGACAACCTCGGAGCAGTTCTTC
TRBJ2-7	.	.	TRBV29-1	CSLGQIIAQRTPRSSYEQYF	TGCAGCCTAGGACAGATAATAGCCCAACGGACACCTAGGTCCTCCTACGAGCAGTACTTC
TRBJ1-1	.	TRBD1	TRBV7-2	CASSFDRAEAFF	TGTGCCAGCAGCTTTGACAGGGCTGAAGCTTTCTTT
TRBJ2-1	.	.	TRBV7-2	CASSQTSGSLNEQFF	TGTGCCAGCAGCCAGACTAGTGGGAGTCTCAATGAGCAGTTCTTC
TRBJ2-1	.	.	TRBV9	CASSVAQGYNEQFF	TGTGCCAGCAGCGTAGCACAGGGATACAATGAGCAGTTCTTC
TRBJ2-3	.	.	TRBV7-2	CASSSRDRDSSTDTQYF	TGTGCCAGCAGCTCACGGGATAGGGACTCCAGCACAGATACGCAGTATTTT
TRBJ2-7	.	.	TRBV11-2	CASSLRRGYEQYF	TGTGCCAGCAGCTTACGCAGGGGCTACGAGCAGTACTTC
TRBJ2-1	few	TRBD2	TRBV7-9	CASSLLAGLINEQFF	TGTGCCAGCAGCTTACTAGCGGGACTAATCAATGAGCAGTTCTTC
TRBJ1-1	.	.	TRBV18	CASSRSGWTQNTEAFF	TGTGCCAGCTCACGCTCGGGTTGGACACAGAACACTGAAGCTTTCTTT
TRBJ1-1	.	.	TRBV29-1	CSVAPHLRGMNTEAFF	TGCAGCGTCGCCCCACACCTCCGGGGTATGAACACTGAAGCTTTCTTT
TRBJ1-2	few	.	TRBV9	CASSSRLGGYTF	TGTGCCAGCAGCTCCCGCCTCGGGGGCTACACCTTC
TRBJ1-1	once	TRBD1	TRBV6-4	CASSESGTGGTFF	TGTGCCAGCAGTGAATCCGGGACAGGGGGTACTTTCTTT
TRBJ2-5	few	TRBD1	TRBV6-1	CASRTGGQETQYF	TGTGCCAGCAGAACAGGGGGCCAAGAGACCCAGTACTTC
TRBJ1-1	few	.	TRBV28	CASLVENTEAFF	TGTGCCAGCCTAGTTGAGAACACTGAAGCTTTCTTT
TRBJ1-2	.	.	TRBV19	CASSIRGSVYGYTF	TGTGCCAGTAGTATCCGCGGCAGCGTGTATGGCTACACCTTC
TRBJ2-1	once	TRBD2	TRBV4-1	CASKVAGGPNEQFF	TGCGCCAGCAAAGTAGCGGGAGGGCCCAATGAGCAGTTCTTC
TRBJ2-5	.	TRBD2	TRBV29-1	CSVDTSGSGETQYF	TGCAGCGTTGATACTAGCGGGAGCGGTGAGACCCAGTACTTC
TRBJ2-1	.	TRBD2	TRBV7-2	CASSLQREPLYEQFF	TGTGCCAGCAGCTTACAGCGGGAGCCTTTGTATGAGCAGTTCTTC
TRBJ2-7	.	TRBD2	TRBV4-3	CASSQGAGGPYEQYF	TGCGCCAGCAGCCAAGGGGCGGGAGGACCCTACGAGCAGTACTTC
TRBJ2-1	once	.	TRBV4-3	CASSPQAGASNEQFF	TGCGCCAGCAGCCCCCAGGCGGGCGCGTCCAATGAGCAGTTCTTC
TRBJ2-1	once	.	TRBV5-1	CASSYGSGASYNEQFF	TGCGCCAGCAGCTATGGTAGCGGAGCTTCGTACAATGAGCAGTTCTTC
TRBJ2-7	.	TRBD2	TRBV5-6	CASSFSLAGPYEQYF	TGTGCCAGCAGCTTTTCGCTAGCGGGCCCCTACGAGCAGTACTTC
TRBJ1-2	.	.	TRBV29-1	CSVEEQGGYGYTF	TGCAGCGTTGAAGAACAGGGCGGCTATGGCTACACCTTC
TRBJ2-7	.	.	TRBV10-3	CAITRDLLTYEQYF	TGTGCCATCACCAGGGACTTGCTTACCTACGAGCAGTACTTC
TRBJ2-7	.	TRBD1	TRBV23-1	CASSPPKGTGAYEQYF	TGCGCCAGCAGTCCCCCTAAGGGGACAGGGGCCTACGAGCAGTACTTC
TRBJ2-1	.	.	TRBV29-1	CSVSIGRDNEQFF	TGCAGCGTCAGTATCGGGCGGGACAATGAGCAGTTCTTC
TRBJ1-1	few	TRBD1	TRBV28	CASSSGGQGRTEAFF	TGTGCCAGCAGCTCAGGGGGACAGGGACGCACTGAAGCTTTCTTT
TRBJ2-2	.	TRBD1	TRBV9	CASSEKQGQLTGELFF	TGTGCCAGCAGCGAAAAACAGGGACAGCTTACCGGGGAGCTGTTTTTT